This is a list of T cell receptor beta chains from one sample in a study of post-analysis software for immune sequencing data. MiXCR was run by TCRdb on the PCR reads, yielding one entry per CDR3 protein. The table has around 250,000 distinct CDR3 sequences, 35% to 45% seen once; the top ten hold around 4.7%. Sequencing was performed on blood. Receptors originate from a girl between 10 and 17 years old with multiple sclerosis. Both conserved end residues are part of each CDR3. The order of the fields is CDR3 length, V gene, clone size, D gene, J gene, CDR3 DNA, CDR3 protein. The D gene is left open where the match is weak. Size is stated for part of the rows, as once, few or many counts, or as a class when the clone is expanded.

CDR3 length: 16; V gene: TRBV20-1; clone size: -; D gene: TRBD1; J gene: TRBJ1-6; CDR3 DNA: TGCAGTGCTAGAGCTGGGGCGGGACAGGGGGGTTCACCCCTCCACTTT; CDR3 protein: CSARAGAGQGGSPLHF
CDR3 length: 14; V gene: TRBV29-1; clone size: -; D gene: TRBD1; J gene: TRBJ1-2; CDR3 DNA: TGCAGCGTTGATGTAGGGGGGACAGGCTATGGCTACACCTTC; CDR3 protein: CSVDVGGTGYGYTF
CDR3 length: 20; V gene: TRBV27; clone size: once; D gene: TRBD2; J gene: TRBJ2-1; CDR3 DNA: TGTGCCAGCTCGTCCTTAGCGGGAGGGCAGGGTAGTGTATCCTACAATGAGCAGTTCTTC; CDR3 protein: CASSSLAGGQGSVSYNEQFF
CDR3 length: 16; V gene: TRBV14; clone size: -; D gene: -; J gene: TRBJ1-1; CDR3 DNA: TGTGCCAGCAGCCATTCTCGCGGGAACGTGAACACTGAAGCTTTCTTT; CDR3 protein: CASSHSRGNVNTEAFF
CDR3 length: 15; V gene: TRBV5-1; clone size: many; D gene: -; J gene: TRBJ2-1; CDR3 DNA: TGCGCCAGCAGCTTGGTAGCGTTAAGGGACAATGAGCAGTTCTTC; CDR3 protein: CASSLVALRDNEQFF
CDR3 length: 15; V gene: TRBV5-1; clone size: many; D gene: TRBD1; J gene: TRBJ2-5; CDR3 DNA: TGCGCCAGCAGCTTGGCCGGGACAGATCAAGAGACCCAGTACTTC; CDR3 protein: CASSLAGTDQETQYF
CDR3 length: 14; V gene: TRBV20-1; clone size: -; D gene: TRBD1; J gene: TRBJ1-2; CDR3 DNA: TGCAGTGCGCCCACAGGGGGCAGGGCGGATGGCTACACCTTC; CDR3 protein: CSAPTGGRADGYTF
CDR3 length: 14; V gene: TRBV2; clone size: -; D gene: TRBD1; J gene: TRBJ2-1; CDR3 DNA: TGTGCCAGCAGGGGGGGACAGGGTACCCATGAGCAGTTCTTC; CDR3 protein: CASRGGQGTHEQFF
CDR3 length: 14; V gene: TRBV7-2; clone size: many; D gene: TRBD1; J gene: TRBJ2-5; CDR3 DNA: TGTGCCAGCAGCAAGGGACAGTCCCAAGAGACCCAGTACTTC; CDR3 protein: CASSKGQSQETQYF
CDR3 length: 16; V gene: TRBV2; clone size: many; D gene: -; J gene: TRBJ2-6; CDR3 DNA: TGTGCCAGCCTTCTACTTACCGACTCTGGGGCCAACGTCCTGACTTTC; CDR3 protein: CASLLLTDSGANVLTF
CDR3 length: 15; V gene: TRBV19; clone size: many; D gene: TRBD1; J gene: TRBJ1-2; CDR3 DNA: TGTGCCAGTAGTCGGTTGGGACAGGGAAACTATGGCTACACCTTC; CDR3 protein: CASSRLGQGNYGYTF
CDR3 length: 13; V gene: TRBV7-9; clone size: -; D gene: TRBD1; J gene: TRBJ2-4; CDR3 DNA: TGTGCCAGCAGCTCGCAGGGGGAAAACATTCAGTACTTC; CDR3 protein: CASSSQGENIQYF
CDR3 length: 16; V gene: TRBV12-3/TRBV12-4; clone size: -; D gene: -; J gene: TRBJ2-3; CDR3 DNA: TGTGCCAGCAGTTTAGATCCAGGGTATCTCACAGATACGCAGTATTTT; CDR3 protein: CASSLDPGYLTDTQYF
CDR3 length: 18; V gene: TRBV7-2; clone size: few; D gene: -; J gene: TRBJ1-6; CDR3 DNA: TGTGCCAGCAGCTCTCCCAGGGTTAGGAGCTCCTATAATTCACCCCTCCACTTT; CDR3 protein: CASSSPRVRSSYNSPLHF
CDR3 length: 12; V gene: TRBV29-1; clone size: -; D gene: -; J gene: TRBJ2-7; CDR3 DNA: TGCAGCGTTGTCCTCGTAACCTACGAGCAGTACTTC; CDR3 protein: CSVVLVTYEQYF
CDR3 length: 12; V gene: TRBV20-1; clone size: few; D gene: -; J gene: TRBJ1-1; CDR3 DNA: TGCAGTGCTAAGACCCAGGGGATTGAAGCTTTCTTT; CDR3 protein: CSAKTQGIEAFF
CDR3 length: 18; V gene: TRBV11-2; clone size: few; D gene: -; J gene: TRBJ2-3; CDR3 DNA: TGTGCCAGCAGCTCTAAACTGGGGCTAGCGACTAGCACAGATACGCAGTATTTT; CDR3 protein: CASSSKLGLATSTDTQYF
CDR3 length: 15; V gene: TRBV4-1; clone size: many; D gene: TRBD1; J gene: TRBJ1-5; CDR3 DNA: TGCGCCAGCAGCTCTTGGACAGGAAGAAATCAGCCCCAGCATTTT; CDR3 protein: CASSSWTGRNQPQHF
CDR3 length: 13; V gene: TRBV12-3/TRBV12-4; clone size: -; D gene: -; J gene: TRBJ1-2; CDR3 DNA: TGTGCCAGCAGTACACTCATGGACCTGGGGTACACCTTC; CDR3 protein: CASSTLMDLGYTF
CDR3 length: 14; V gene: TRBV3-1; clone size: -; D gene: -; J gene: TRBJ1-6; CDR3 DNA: TGTGGCAGCAGCCGCGGACAGAGGAATTCACCCCTCCACTTT; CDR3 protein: CGSSRGQRNSPLHF
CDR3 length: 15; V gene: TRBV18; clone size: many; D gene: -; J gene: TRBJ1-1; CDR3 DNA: TGTGCCAGCTCACTACCGGCAGGGAGGAACACTGAAGCTTTCTTT; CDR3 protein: CASSLPAGRNTEAFF
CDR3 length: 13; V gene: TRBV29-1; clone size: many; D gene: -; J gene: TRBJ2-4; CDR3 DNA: TGCAGCGTGGAGCCTTGGGAAGAAAACATTCAGTACTTC; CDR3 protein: CSVEPWEENIQYF
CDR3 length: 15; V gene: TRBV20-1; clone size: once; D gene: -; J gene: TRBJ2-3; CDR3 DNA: TGCAGTGCTACCGGGCGGCCCTCTAGCACAGATACGCAGTATTTT; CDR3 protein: CSATGRPSSTDTQYF
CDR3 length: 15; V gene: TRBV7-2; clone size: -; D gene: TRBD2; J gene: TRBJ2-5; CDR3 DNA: TGTGCCAGCAGCCAAAGCGGGGGGGCGGGGGAGACCCAGTACTTC; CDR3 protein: CASSQSGGAGETQYF
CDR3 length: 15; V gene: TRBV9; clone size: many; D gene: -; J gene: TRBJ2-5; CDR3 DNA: TGTGCCAGCAGCCCTTTCTACGAAGGACAAGAGACCCAGTACTTC; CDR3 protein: CASSPFYEGQETQYF
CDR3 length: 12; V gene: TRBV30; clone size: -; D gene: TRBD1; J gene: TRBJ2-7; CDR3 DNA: TGTGCCTGGGGACAGGGACTCTACGAGCAGTACTTC; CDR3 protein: CAWGQGLYEQYF
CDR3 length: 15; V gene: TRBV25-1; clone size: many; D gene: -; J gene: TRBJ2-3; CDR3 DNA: TGTGCCAGCAGTTGGGGGGCCGGTGTCGCAGATACGCAGTATTTT; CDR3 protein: CASSWGAGVADTQYF
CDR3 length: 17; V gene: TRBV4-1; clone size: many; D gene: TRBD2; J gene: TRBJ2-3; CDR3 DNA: TGCGCCAGCAGCCAAGAAGCGGCGGCGGGGGGGTCAGATACGCAGTATTTT; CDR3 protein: CASSQEAAAGGSDTQYF
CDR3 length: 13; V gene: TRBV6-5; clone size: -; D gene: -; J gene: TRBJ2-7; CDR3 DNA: TGTGCCAGCAGTTACTCCTTAGGGGTCGAGCAGTACTTC; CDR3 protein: CASSYSLGVEQYF
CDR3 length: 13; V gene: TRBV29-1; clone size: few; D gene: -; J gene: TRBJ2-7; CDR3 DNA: TGCAGCGTCGTGGGGGACGGCGGGGACGAGCAGTACTTC; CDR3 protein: CSVVGDGGDEQYF
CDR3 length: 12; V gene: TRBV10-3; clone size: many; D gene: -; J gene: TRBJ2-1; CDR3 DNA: TGTGCCATCAGATCAACAGACAATGAGCAGTTCTTC; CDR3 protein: CAIRSTDNEQFF
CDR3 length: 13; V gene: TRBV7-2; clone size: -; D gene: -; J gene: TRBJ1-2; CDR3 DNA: TGTGCCAGCAGCTTAGCAGGGGGAGCTGGCTACACCTTC; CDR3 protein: CASSLAGGAGYTF
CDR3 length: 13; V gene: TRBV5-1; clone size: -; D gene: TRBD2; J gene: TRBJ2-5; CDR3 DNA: TGCGCCAGCAATAGCGGGAGCCACGAGACCCAGTACTTC; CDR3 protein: CASNSGSHETQYF
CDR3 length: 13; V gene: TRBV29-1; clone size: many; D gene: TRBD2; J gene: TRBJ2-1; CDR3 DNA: TGCAGCGTTAGACTAGCGGGAGAGGGTGAGCAGTTCTTC; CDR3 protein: CSVRLAGEGEQFF
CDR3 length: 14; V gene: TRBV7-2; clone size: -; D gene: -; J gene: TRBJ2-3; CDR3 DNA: TGTGCCAGCCGAGGGGGTGTGGCTACAGATACGCAGTATTTT; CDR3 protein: CASRGGVATDTQYF
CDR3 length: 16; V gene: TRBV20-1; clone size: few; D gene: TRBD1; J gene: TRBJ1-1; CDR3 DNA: TGCAGTGCTAGCCCCGGGACAGGGCGCATGAACACTGAAGCTTTCTTT; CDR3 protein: CSASPGTGRMNTEAFF